These 13 T cell receptor beta chains were all obtained from the same sample, sequenced in a study of T cell changes during pregnancy in multiple sclerosis. Data came from immunoSEQ multiplex PCR; TCRdb stores just in-frame clones and leaves some out. The data show 100,000 or so clones, with 94% seen just once and more than 1.5% held by the top ten. The sample consisted of peripheral blood, taken after pregnancy. The source of these receptors is a female donor in good health, enrolled as a control in a pregnancy study.

The rearrangement uses TRBV7-9 and TRBJ2-7; unclear D gene. The germline CDR1 and CDR2 sequences are SEHNR and FQNEAQ (reference sequence). V lost 5 bases and J 0 bases, leaving 2 bases between the germline ends. This CDR3 comprises 11 residues. CDR3 protein: CASSHSYEQYF. As DNA, the CDR3 is TGTGCCAGCAGCCACTCCTACGAGCAGTACTTC.

The chain combines TRBV5-1 with TRBJ2-7, with a weak D call TRBD1 (6 bases). Germline-derived CDR1 and CDR2 are SGHRS and YFSETQ. V was shortened by 5 bases and J by 3 bases, with 15 bases between the two germline ends. This CDR3 is built from 14 residues. The CDR3 coding sequence is TGCGCCAGCAGTAAACAGGGAGTAGGCTACGAGCAGTACTTC. Protein sequence: CASSKQGVGYEQYF.

The V and J genes are TRBV11-2 and TRBJ2-7; no reliable D call. The CDR3 sequence is 13 residues long. Germline V gives CDR1 SGHAT, CDR2 FQNNGV. The V end was cut by 1 base, the J end by 4 bases, with 8 bases between. The CDR3 region is CASSLAGTYEQYF. The CDR3 DNA reads as TGTGCCAGCAGCTTAGCAGGCACTTACGAGCAGTACTTC.

The chain has TRBV29-1 and TRBJ2-5, with 7 bases that match TRBD1. The CDR3 sequence is 17 residues long. J was trimmed by 5 bases and V by 0 bases; bases with no gene match: 15. Germline CDR1 reads SQVTM; CDR2 reads ANQGSEA. CDR3 residues: CSVEDASPDRDGETQYF. CDR3 DNA sequence: TGCAGCGTTGAAGACGCGAGCCCCGACAGGGACGGGGAGACCCAGTACTTC.

The genes are TRBV2 and TRBJ2-7, with 12 nucleotides matching TRBD1. Trimming cost V 8 bases and J 4 bases; bases outside gene matches: 3. The CDR3 covers 13 residues. CDR1 and CDR2 from the germline V gene are SNHLY and FYNNEI. In DNA, the CDR3 is TGTGCCAGCGGGACAGGGGGCCTTTACGAGCAGTACTTC. This translates into CASGTGGLYEQYF.

V usage is TRBV6-1 and J usage is TRBJ2-7, with 7 bases fitting TRBD2. The CDR3 has 20 amino acids. J gave up 0 bases and V 0 bases, and 17 bases lay outside the gene matches. CDR1 is MNHNS and CDR2 is SASEGT in the germline V gene. The CDR3, as DNA: TGTGCCAGCAGTGAAGCGCCCGGGGCTATAACGGGAGGCAGCTCCTACGAGCAGTACTTC. Translation: CASSEAPGAITGGSSYEQYF.

The chain combines TRBV4-1 with TRBJ2-2, with unresolved D. Germline assignment: CDR1 MGHRA and CDR2 YSYEKL. V gave up 2 bases and J gave up 0 bases, with 4 bases separating them. This CDR3 region has 14 residues. CDR3 sequence reads: CASSQTTNTGELFF. As DNA, the CDR3 is TGCGCCAGCAGCCAAACAACGAACACCGGGGAGCTGTTTTTT.

The rearrangement links TRBV7-9 to TRBJ2-1, with a tentative D call TRBD2 (6 bases). Per germline, CDR1 SEHNR and CDR2 FQNEAQ (reference sequence). This CDR3 spans 17 amino acids. Trimming took 5 bases from V and 0 from J, leaving 17 bases between them. The CDR3 DNA reads as TGTGCCAGCAGCATTAGCGCCGGGAGTTTCTCCTACAATGAGCAGTTCTTC. This gives the protein CASSISAGSFSYNEQFF.

The V call is TRBV5-1, the J call TRBJ2-1, with 15 nucleotides matching TRBD2. Germline values: CDR1 SGHRS, CDR2 YFSETQ. This CDR3 is built from 17 residues. With 4 bases clipped from V and 6 bases from J, the junction kept 8 bases outside the gene matches. The CDR3 sequence is CASSEGLAGGGSNEQFF. Here the CDR3 DNA reads TGCGCCAGCAGCGAGGGACTAGCGGGGGGAGGGTCCAATGAGCAGTTCTTC.

The CDR3 is CASSGPGTVNEKLFF. In DNA, the CDR3 is TGTGCCAGCAGTGGACCCGGGACAGTCAATGAAAAACTGTTTTTT. This chain links TRBV6-1 with TRBJ1-4; TRBD1 aligns across 7 bases. The germline V gene has CDR1 MNHNS and CDR2 SASEGT. The CDR3 runs to 15 residues. The V gene end was trimmed by 4 bases and the J gene end by 5 bases; junction bases not matched to a gene: 7.

This clone was picked up one time. The rearrangement links TRBV4-1 to TRBJ1-3, with D unclear. CDR3 length: 16 amino acids. Trimming left V 2 bases short and J 4 bases short, with 15 bases between. CDR1 is MGHRA and CDR2 is YSYEKL in the germline V gene. The CDR3 loop reads CASSQSHRGEGNTIYF. In nucleotides, the CDR3 is TGCGCCAGCAGCCAATCCCACCGGGGAGAAGGAAACACCATATATTTT.

This clone was recorded a few times. This chain connects TRBV12-5 to TRBJ2-2; D gene uncertain. The CDR3 runs 12 residues. The V gene lost 3 bases and the J gene lost 3 bases, with 2 bases spanning the gap. CDR1 is LGHNT and CDR2 is FRNRAP in the germline V gene. CDR3 sequence (DNA): TGTGCTAGTGGTTTCGACACCGGGGAGCTGTTTTTT. This gives the protein CASGFDTGELFF.

V is TRBV5-4 and J is TRBJ1-5; D call uncertain. CDR3 length: 14 amino acids. CDR1 and CDR2 from the germline V gene are SGHNT and YYREEE (reference sequence). V lost 1 base to trimming and J lost 1 base, with 6 bases between them. CDR3 region: CASSLWQSNQPQHF. The CDR3 DNA is TGTGCCAGCAGCTTGTGGCAGAGCAATCAGCCCCAGCATTTT.